The 29 T cell receptor beta chains below were found in one sample sequenced in a study of technical replicates of blood from several donors (dated 2017 in TCRdb). To prepare the library, the immunoSEQ multiplex PCR assay was applied. TCRdb obtained this table from immuneACCESS and retained in-frame rearrangements with V and J assigned. These tables miss some clones; where compared with another copy, unresolved V genes account for less than half of the shortfall, and the remainder is unexplained. The table for this sample lists 75,000 to 85,000 clones; about 81% of them were counted only once. The ten largest clones take up nearly 4% of the sample. The specimen sequenced was PBMCs. The receptors shown here come from a human donor in good health. Some clones in this sample may be carry-over from other donors' samples.

This rearrangement joins TRBV11-2 to TRBJ2-1, with 8 bases aligning to TRBD1. The length of the CDR3 is 16 residues. J lost 3 bases, V lost 3 bases, and 7 bases had no gene match. Germline V CDR1 and CDR2: SGHAT, FQNNGV. The CDR3 region is CASSLVRGQFYNEQFF. CDR3 coding DNA: TGTGCCAGCAGCTTGGTCAGGGGGCAGTTCTACAATGAGCAGTTCTTC.

The chain employs TRBV27 and TRBJ1-1; D is ambiguous. CDR1 MNHEY and CDR2 SMNVEV come from the germline V gene (reference sequence). The CDR3 extends over 15 amino acids. V lost 6 bases and J 0 bases, leaving 14 bases between the germline ends. The chain's CDR3 is CASRPSLNMNTEAFF. CDR3 DNA sequence: TGTGCCAGCAGGCCGTCCTTAAACATGAACACTGAAGCTTTCTTT.

As for this clone: At one of its ends the junction is not consistent with the germline gene, which may arise from a read error. This chain uses TRBV7-8 with TRBJ2-7, with TRBD2 matching over 12 bases. The CDR3 spans 14 residues. Germline CDR1 is SGHVS and CDR2 is FQNEAQ. CDR3 in DNA: TGTGCCAGCAGCCTAGCGGGAGGGCCCTACGAGCAGTACTTC. Translating gives CASSLAGGPYEQYF.

V and J are TRBV7-8 and TRBJ2-7; 8 bases map to TRBD2. Germline V gene lookup returns CDR1 SGHVS and CDR2 FQNEAQ. The V and J ends lost 2 bases and 4 bases, in that order; junction bases with no gene match: 13. This CDR3 is built from 17 residues. The CDR3 coding sequence is TGTGCCAGCAGCTTAAGGGGAGGGTTAGCGGGGAAGTACGAGCAGTACTTC. Translated, it gives CASSLRGGLAGKYEQYF.

This clone showed up just a few times. The chain employs TRBV30 and TRBJ2-7; 7 positions match TRBD1. The V segment lost 5 bases and the J segment 2 bases; nucleotides outside the gene matches: 3. This CDR3 is 12 amino acids long. From germline, CDR1 is GTSNPN and CDR2 SVGIG (reference sequence). Here the CDR3 reads CAWDGTAYEQYF. The CDR3 region has the DNA TGTGCCTGGGATGGGACAGCCTACGAGCAGTACTTC.

The chain employs TRBV30 and TRBJ2-7, with 9 bases lining up with TRBD1. Germline V gene lookup returns CDR1 GTSNPN and CDR2 SVGIG (reference sequence). This CDR3 is built from 15 residues. The J segment lost 4 bases and the V segment lost 3 bases, leaving 10 bases of the junction unmatched. CDR3 sequence: CAWRASGQGQYEQYF. The CDR3 nucleotides read TGTGCCTGGAGGGCCTCGGGACAGGGACAATACGAGCAGTACTTC. The full variable domain, rest sourced from reference TRBV30 and TRBJ2-7, is SQTIHQWPATLVQPVGSPLSLECTVEGTSNPNLYWYRQAAGRGLQLLFYSVGIGQISSEVPQNLSASRPQDRQFILSSKKLLLSDSGFYLCAWRASGQGQYEQYFGPGTRLTVT.

This chain connects TRBV9 to TRBJ2-1, with a possible D match to TRBD2 (6 bases). CDR1 SGDLS and CDR2 YYNGEE come from the germline V gene. The V gene lost 4 bases and the J gene lost 6 bases, with 17 bases spanning the gap. CDR3 length equals 15 residues. In DNA form, the CDR3 reads TGTGCCAGCAGCAGACCGAAGGAGGGTGGCAATGAGCAGTTCTTC. This codes for CASSRPKEGGNEQFF.

V gene TRBV5-5 combines with J gene TRBJ2-7, with unresolved D. The V end was cut by 0 bases, the J end by 7 bases, with 11 bases between. Germline V CDR1 and CDR2: SGHKS, YYEKEE (reference sequence). This CDR3 has 13 amino acids. CDR3 sequence: CASSLGPTWEQYF. The CDR3 DNA reads as TGTGCCAGCAGCTTGGGACCGACTTGGGAGCAGTACTTC.

The chain joins TRBV18 to TRBJ2-5, with D possibly being TRBD1 (6 bases). Between the trimmed V and J ends, which lost 3 bases and 5 bases, there was a span of 13 bases. CDR3 length: 14 residues. Germline CDR1 is KGHSH and CDR2 is LQKENI. CDR3 nucleotide sequence: TGTGCCAGCTCACCGGACAGTCGAGGGGAGACCCAGTACTTC. Its translation is CASSPDSRGETQYF.

V gene TRBV4-2 combines with J gene TRBJ1-2; TRBD1 agrees at 8 bases. The V gene end was trimmed by 4 bases and the J gene end by 6 bases; junction bases not matched to a gene: 4. The CDR3 covers 13 residues. Germline CDR1 reads LGHNA; CDR2 reads YNFKEQ. CDR3 DNA sequence: TGTGCCAGCAGCCGCGACAGGGGTGATGGCTACACCTTC. It specifies CASSRDRGDGYTF.

The rearrangement joins TRBV30 to TRBJ1-2, with TRBD1 matching over 8 bases. CDR1 is GTSNPN and CDR2 is SVGIG in the germline V gene (reference sequence). This CDR3 is built from 13 residues. Unmatched junction bases numbered 8, after V lost 4 bases and J lost 7 bases. The CDR3 region has the DNA TGTGCCTGGACGGCAGGGGGCGCTTCTGGCTACACCTTC. This gives the protein CAWTAGGASGYTF. Looking up the rest from reference TRBV30 and TRBJ1-2 gives the full variable domain: SQTIHQWPATLVQPVGSPLSLECTVEGTSNPNLYWYRQAAGRGLQLLFYSVGIGQISSEVPQNLSASRPQDRQFILSSKKLLLSDSGFYLCAWTAGGASGYTFGSGTRLTVV.

The rearrangement joins TRBV28 to TRBJ1-4; a possible D gene is TRBD1 (6 bases). This CDR3 has 12 amino acids. Germline lookup yields CDR1 MDHEN and CDR2 SYDVKM. Trimming removed 6 bases at V and 10 bases at J, with 12 bases between. The CDR3 region is CASSQGLGKLFF. CDR3 DNA: TGTGCCAGCAGCCAGGGGTTAGGAAAACTGTTTTTT. Based on the CDR3 plus reference TRBV28 and TRBJ1-4, the full variable domain is DVKVTQSSRYLVKRTGEKVFLECVQDMDHENMFWYRQDPGLGLRLIYFSYDVKMKEKGDIPEGYSVSREKKERFSLILESASTNQTSMYLCASSQGLGKLFFGSGTQLSVL.

The V call is TRBV4-2, the J call TRBJ2-7; possibly TRBD2 for D (6 bases). From germline, CDR1 is LGHNA and CDR2 YNFKEQ. V lost 0 bases, J lost 6 bases, and 24 bases lay in between. The length of the CDR3 is 18 residues. The CDR3 loop is CASSQEDLWGEHHGEQYF. As DNA, the CDR3 is TGTGCCAGCAGCCAAGAGGACCTATGGGGGGAGCACCACGGCGAGCAGTACTTC.

J is TRBJ1-2 and V is TRBV9, with no clear D. Germline CDR1 reads SGDLS; CDR2 reads YYNGEE. V dropped 2 bases and J dropped 0 bases, with 8 bases sitting between them. This CDR3 has 14 residues. Here the CDR3 reads CASSVTGANYGYTF. The DNA of the CDR3 is TGTGCCAGCAGCGTTACGGGAGCTAACTATGGCTACACCTTC.

The rearrangement links TRBV11-1 to TRBJ2-7; weak D call: TRBD1 (6 bases). The germline CDR1 and CDR2 sequences are SGHAT and FQDESV (reference sequence). The CDR3 extends over 14 amino acids. V was clipped by 5 bases and J by 2 bases, with 13 bases between them. CDR3 residues: CASSRNRDTYEQYF. The CDR3 DNA reads as TGTGCCAGCAGCCGGAACCGGGACACCTACGAGCAGTACTTC.

The V gene is TRBV7-2, the J gene TRBJ2-1; 8 positions match TRBD1. Germline V gives CDR1 SGHTA, CDR2 FQGNSA. V dropped 3 bases and J dropped 7; count of bases not matched to a gene: 11. This CDR3 contains 16 residues. The DNA for the CDR3 is TGTGCCAGCAGCTTTGAATTGGCAGGGGGCAGAAATGAGCAGTTCTTC. It translates to CASSFELAGGRNEQFF.

This chain connects TRBV18 to TRBJ2-1; a weak D match, TRBD1 (5 bases). Germline V CDR1 and CDR2: KGHSH, LQKENI. Trimming cost V 3 bases and J 4 bases, with 7 bases left between them. CDR3 length: 13 amino acids. The CDR3 sequence: CASSPQGYNEQFF. The DNA for the CDR3 is TGTGCCAGCTCACCCCAGGGATACAATGAGCAGTTCTTC.

The rearrangement links TRBV19 to TRBJ2-1; 9 bases align to TRBD2. The CDR3 spans 15 residues. CDR1 LNHDA and CDR2 SQIVND come from the germline V gene (reference sequence). The V and J ends lost 5 bases and 7 bases, in that order; junction bases with no gene match: 9. The CDR3 reads CASSSLRLAGNEQFF. CDR3 in DNA: TGTGCCAGTAGTTCCCTGCGGCTAGCGGGGAATGAGCAGTTCTTC.

The CDR3 region is CASSLGGQETQYF. The CDR3 coding sequence is TGTGCCAGTAGTTTGGGGGGGCAAGAGACCCAGTACTTC. The chain carries TRBV19 and TRBJ2-5, with 7 bases aligning to TRBD2. J gave up 2 bases and V 5 bases, and 2 bases lay outside the gene matches. CDR3 length equals 13 residues. Germline V gene lookup returns CDR1 LNHDA and CDR2 SQIVND (reference sequence).

This chain connects TRBV9 to TRBJ2-6; TRBD1 aligns across 7 bases. This CDR3 region has 17 residues. Germline CDR1 is SGDLS and CDR2 is YYNGEE. V lost 3 bases to trimming and J lost 2 bases; unmatched junction nucleotides: 8. The CDR3 bases are TGTGCCAGCAGCGGCTACAGGGGAAGGACTGGGGCCAACGTCCTGACTTTC. Translating gives CASSGYRGRTGANVLTF.

The chain combines TRBV9 with TRBJ1-2; 8 nucleotides match TRBD1. Trimming cost V 0 bases and J 7 bases; bases outside gene matches: 2. Germline CDR1 SGDLS, CDR2 YYNGEE. This CDR3 region has 13 residues. Here the CDR3 reads CASSVVTGGGYTF. As DNA, the CDR3 is TGTGCCAGCAGCGTAGTCACAGGGGGTGGCTACACCTTC.

The chain employs TRBV4-1 and TRBJ2-7, with 7 bases that match TRBD2. In germline, CDR1 is MGHRA, CDR2 YSYEKL. V gave up 2 bases and J gave up 0 bases; unmatched junction bases: 13. The CDR3 is 18 amino acids. Here the CDR3 DNA reads TGCGCCAGCAGCCAATTTAGTCCTGCTAGCGGCAGCTCCTACGAGCAGTACTTC. Translation: CASSQFSPASGSSYEQYF.

The chain combines TRBV7-2 with TRBJ2-1; the match to TRBD2 covers 9 bases. Germline CDR1 reads SGHTA; CDR2 reads FQGNSA. Trimming cost V 1 base and J 9 bases; bases outside gene matches: 4. This CDR3 region has 14 residues. CDR3 in amino acids: CASSLEGGRVEQFF. DNA of the CDR3: TGTGCCAGCAGCTTAGAGGGCGGGAGGGTTGAGCAGTTCTTC.

The CDR3 protein is CASSPADDNNEQFF. For the CDR3, the DNA is TGTGCCAGCAGCCCAGCGGACGATAACAATGAGCAGTTCTTC. This chain connects TRBV11-2 to TRBJ2-1; D perhaps matches TRBD2 (5 bases). CDR3 length: 14 residues. Trimming shortened V by 5 bases and J by 5 bases, and 13 bases separated the two germline ends. The germline CDR1 and CDR2 sequences are SGHAT and FQNNGV.

J is TRBJ2-2 and V is TRBV2, with D maybe TRBD2 (7 bases). CDR3 length: 16 residues. V dropped 5 bases and J dropped 7 bases, with 20 bases sitting between them. The V gene's germline CDR1 is SNHLY and CDR2 FYNNEI. CDR3 DNA: TGTGCCAGCAGTTTGGGGGGAGGGGGAAATCGCGGGGAGCTGTTTTTT. This gives the protein CASSLGGGGNRGELFF. Full variable domain (missing parts from reference TRBV2 and TRBJ2-2): EPEVTQTPSHQVTQMGQEVILRCVPISNHLYFYWYRQILGQKVEFLVSFYNNEISEKSEIFDDQFSVERPDGSNFTLKIRSTKLEDSAMYFCASSLGGGGNRGELFFGEGSRLTVL.

CDR3 amino acids: CASRPTEFTNEQFF. In DNA form, the CDR3 reads TGTGCCAGCAGGCCGACTGAATTTACCAATGAGCAGTTCTTC. The V gene is TRBV27, the J gene TRBJ2-1; no clear D. The CDR3 length is 14 residues. Germline V lookup: CDR1 MNHEY, CDR2 SMNVEV (reference sequence). The ends were cut back, 6 bases at V and 6 bases at J, with 15 bases in the middle.

J is TRBJ2-7 and V is TRBV6-5; D perhaps matches TRBD1 (6 bases). The CDR3 totals 14 residues. CDR1 MNHEY and CDR2 SVGAGI come from the germline V gene. Between the trimmed V and J ends, which lost 4 bases and 4 bases, there was a span of 14 bases. The CDR3 coding sequence is TGTGCCAGCAGTTTCACACAGGGACGTTACGAGCAGTACTTC. It specifies CASSFTQGRYEQYF.

The chain carries TRBV27 and TRBJ1-2, with D uncertain. V was pared by 9 bases and J by 0 bases, with 17 bases between. The CDR3 spans 15 residues. Germline V gene sequence: CDR1 MNHEY, CDR2 SMNVEV (reference sequence). The CDR3 protein is CASRSSQIPNYGYTF. CDR3 DNA: TGTGCCAGTAGGAGCTCGCAGATACCTAACTATGGCTACACCTTC.

V and J are TRBV15 and TRBJ2-3; D gene unclear. Deletions cut 2 bases from V and 5 bases from J, with 5 bases between. Germline CDR1 and CDR2: LNHNV and YYDKDF (reference sequence). The CDR3 length is 12 residues. CDR3 nucleotide sequence: TGTGCCACCAGCAGACGGAGAGATACGCAGTATTTT. Protein sequence: CATSRRRDTQYF.